A selection of T cell receptor beta chains follows, all from one sample in a study of OX40 agonist ivuxolimab in advanced cancers. This table comes from immunoSEQ multiplex PCR, and its TCRdb copy is limited to in-frame clones, with some not included. The sample lists approximately 68,000 clones; approximately 84% were seen once. The sample in question was CD4+ or CD8+ T cells sorted from blood, obtained in a trial of the OX40 agonist ivuxolimab. The source is an adult with an advanced solid tumor such as melanoma, head and neck, liver or kidney cancer. Each CDR3 is given with its conserved first and last residue. The D gene is left open where the match is weak. Part of the rows lack a size; the others show once, few, many or a class for expanded clones.

CDR3 protein	CDR3 DNA	J gene	clone size	D gene	V gene
CASSLVRDNSPLHF	TGTGCCAGCAGCTTGGTCAGGGATAATTCACCCCTCCACTTT	TRBJ1-6	-	-	TRBV5-4
CASRQRWGEDGYTF	TGTGCCAGCAGACAACGGTGGGGCGAGGATGGCTACACCTTC	TRBJ1-2	few	-	TRBV6-6
CASRRQAAYEQYF	TGTGCCAGTCGCCGACAGGCGGCCTACGAGCAGTACTTC	TRBJ2-7	few	-	TRBV28
CASSSGASGAGELFF	TGCGCCAGCAGTTCGGGTGCTAGTGGAGCCGGGGAGCTGTTTTTT	TRBJ2-2	-	-	TRBV10-1
CASSLWGEGIRTEAFF	TGTGCCAGCTCACTCTGGGGAGAGGGTATTAGGACTGAAGCTTTCTTT	TRBJ1-1	once	-	TRBV18
CASSLLRARASTDTQYF	TGTGCCAGCAGTTTACTCCGGGCGCGGGCCAGCACAGATACGCAGTATTTT	TRBJ2-3	-	-	TRBV27
CASSSRLAGQYEQYF	TGTGCCAGCAGCTCCCGACTAGCGGGACAGTACGAGCAGTACTTC	TRBJ2-7	-	TRBD2	TRBV7-7
CASSYKETQYF	TGTGCCAGCAGTTACAAAGAGACCCAGTACTTC	TRBJ2-5	few	-	TRBV6-5
CATSQGGNQPQHF	TGTGCCACCTCACAGGGAGGCAATCAGCCCCAGCATTTT	TRBJ1-5	once	-	TRBV15
CASSLGEGYNEQFF	TGTGCCAGCAGCTTAGGGGAGGGCTACAATGAGCAGTTCTTC	TRBJ2-1	-	TRBD2	TRBV11-3
CASSLAGEYNEQFF	TGTGCCAGCAGCTTAGCGGGGGAGTACAATGAGCAGTTCTTC	TRBJ2-1	-	-	TRBV7-8
CASSLIRSSIEQFF	TGTGCCAGCAGCCTAATCAGGAGCAGTATTGAGCAGTTCTTC	TRBJ2-1	once	-	TRBV5-8
CASSQDKGTEAFF	TGCGCCAGCAGCCAAGATAAGGGCACTGAAGCTTTCTTT	TRBJ1-1	-	-	TRBV4-3
CASSSPGLLLHNEQFF	TGTGCCAGCAGTTCGCCGGGACTCCTTCTCCACAATGAGCAGTTCTTC	TRBJ2-1	-	-	TRBV5-6
CASSLVNNEQFF	TGCGCCAGCAGCTTGGTTAACAATGAGCAGTTCTTC	TRBJ2-1	-	-	TRBV5-1
CATTSRSTDTQYF	TGTGCCACGACTAGTCGAAGCACAGATACGCAGTATTTT	TRBJ2-3	-	-	TRBV2
CASSIFGGLASRGEQFF	TGTGCCAGTAGTATTTTCGGTGGGCTAGCGTCCCGGGGCGAGCAGTTCTTC	TRBJ2-1	-	-	TRBV19
CASSSAGANEQFF	TGTGCCAGCAGCTCTGCAGGGGCCAATGAGCAGTTCTTC	TRBJ2-1	once	-	TRBV7-2
CASSLRPETAHGYTF	TGCGCCAGCAGCTTGCGACCAGAGACAGCTCATGGCTACACCTTC	TRBJ1-2	once	-	TRBV5-1
CASSARAGTALDGYTF	TGTGCCAGCAGTGCCCGAGCCGGGACAGCATTAGATGGCTACACCTTC	TRBJ1-2	-	TRBD1	TRBV2
CASSLGDRANTEAFF	TGTGCCAGCAGCTTAGGGGACAGGGCCAACACTGAAGCTTTCTTT	TRBJ1-1	-	TRBD1	TRBV7-9
CASSQDPQGLELFF	TGCGCCAGCAGCCAAGATCCCCAGGGGCTGGAACTGTTTTTT	TRBJ1-4	-	-	TRBV4-3
CASSQDRTDASYEQYF	TGTGCCAGCAGCCAAGACAGGACAGACGCTAGCTACGAGCAGTACTTC	TRBJ2-7	-	-	TRBV14
CASSLGTGNGSPLHF	TGTGCCAGCAGCTTAGGGACAGGGAATGGGTCACCCCTCCACTTT	TRBJ1-6	-	TRBD1	TRBV7-8
CASSEILGSTEAFF	TGCGCCAGCAGTGAGATACTGGGTTCAACTGAAGCTTTCTTT	TRBJ1-1	few	-	TRBV10-1
CASSFRGTQGGYTF	TGTGCCAGCAGCTTCCGGGGGACACAGGGGGGCTACACCTTC	TRBJ1-2	-	TRBD1	TRBV7-2
CASSLSGPTDTQYF	TGTGCCAGCAGCCTGTCGGGCCCCACAGATACGCAGTATTTT	TRBJ2-3	-	-	TRBV9
CASSLGKLAGKSDTQYF	TGTGCCAGCAGCCTCGGTAAACTAGCGGGAAAGTCAGATACGCAGTATTTT	TRBJ2-3	-	TRBD2	TRBV28
CASSLDQGGTGELFF	TGCGCCAGCAGCTTGGACCAGGGGGGCACCGGGGAGCTGTTTTTT	TRBJ2-2	few	-	TRBV5-1
CASSIRDSKTDTQYF	TGTGCCAGTAGTATCCGGGACAGCAAGACAGATACGCAGTATTTT	TRBJ2-3	-	TRBD1	TRBV19
CASSAQSGNTIYF	TGTGCCAGCAGCGCGCAGTCTGGAAACACCATATATTTT	TRBJ1-3	-	-	TRBV7-6
CSAWQNTEAFF	TGCAGCGCCTGGCAGAACACTGAAGCTTTCTTT	TRBJ1-1	-	-	TRBV29-1
CASSPGLGYGYTF	TGTGCCAGCAGCCCAGGGTTGGGCTATGGCTACACCTTC	TRBJ1-2	-	-	TRBV11-1
CASSLDGSRKDNEQFF	TGTGCCAGCAGCTTAGATGGCTCGAGGAAGGACAATGAGCAGTTCTTC	TRBJ2-1	-	-	TRBV11-3
CASSEARGYGYTF	TGTGCCAGCAGTGAAGCGAGAGGCTATGGCTACACCTTC	TRBJ1-2	few	-	TRBV6-1
CASSIPKLGYTF	TGTGCCAGTAGTATTCCGAAGTTGGGCTACACCTTC	TRBJ1-2	-	-	TRBV19
CASSPQSQGTDTQYF	TGCGCCAGCAGCCCTCAATCCCAGGGCACAGATACGCAGTATTTT	TRBJ2-3	-	-	TRBV5-1
CASSPGTRNNEQFF	TGTGCCAGCAGTCCCGGAACTCGAAACAATGAGCAGTTCTTC	TRBJ2-1	-	-	TRBV6-4
CASSFLAGEETQYF	TGCGCCAGCAGCTTCCTAGCGGGAGAAGAGACCCAGTACTTC	TRBJ2-5	-	TRBD2	TRBV5-1